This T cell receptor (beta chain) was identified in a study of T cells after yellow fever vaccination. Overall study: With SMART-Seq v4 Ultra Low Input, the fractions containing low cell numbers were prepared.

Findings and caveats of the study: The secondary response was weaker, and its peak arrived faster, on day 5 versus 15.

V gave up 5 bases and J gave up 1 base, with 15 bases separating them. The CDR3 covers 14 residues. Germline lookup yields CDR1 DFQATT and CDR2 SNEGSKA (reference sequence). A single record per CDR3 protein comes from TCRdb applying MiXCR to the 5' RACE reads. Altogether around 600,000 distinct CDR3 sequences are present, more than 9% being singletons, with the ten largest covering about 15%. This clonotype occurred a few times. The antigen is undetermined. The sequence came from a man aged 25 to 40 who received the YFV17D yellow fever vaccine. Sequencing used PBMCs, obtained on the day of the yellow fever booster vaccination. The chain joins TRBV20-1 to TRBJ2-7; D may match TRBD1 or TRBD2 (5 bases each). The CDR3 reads CSAGRDLFSYEQYF. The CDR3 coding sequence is TGCAGTGCTGGCCGGGACCTTTTTTCCTACGAGCAGTACTTC.